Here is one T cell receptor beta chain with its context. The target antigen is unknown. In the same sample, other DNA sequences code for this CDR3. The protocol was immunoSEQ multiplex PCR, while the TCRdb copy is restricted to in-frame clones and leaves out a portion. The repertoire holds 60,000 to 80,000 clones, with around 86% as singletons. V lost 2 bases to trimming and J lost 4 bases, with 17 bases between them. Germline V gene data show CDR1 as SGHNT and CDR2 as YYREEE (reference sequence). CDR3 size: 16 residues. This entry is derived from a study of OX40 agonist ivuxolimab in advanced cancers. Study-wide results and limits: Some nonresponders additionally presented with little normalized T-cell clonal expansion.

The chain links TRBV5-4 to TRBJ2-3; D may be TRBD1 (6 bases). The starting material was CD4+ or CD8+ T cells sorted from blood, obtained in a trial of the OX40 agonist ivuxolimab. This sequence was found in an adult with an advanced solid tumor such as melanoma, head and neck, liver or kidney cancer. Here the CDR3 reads CASSFGQLGNPDTQYF. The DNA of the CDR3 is TGTGCCAGCAGCTTCGGACAGCTAGGCAACCCAGATACGCAGTATTTT.